The T cell receptor (beta chain) under discussion was sequenced for a study of regulatory T cells in long-lasting Graves disease. Looking at the study overall: More than 5 years of antithyroid drugs with positive TSH receptor antibodies defined persistent Graves' disease.

Between the trimmed V and J ends, which lost 2 bases and 11 bases, there was a span of 15 bases. This CDR3 has 14 residues. From germline, CDR1 is MDHEN and CDR2 SYDVKM. Building the TCR beta libraries relied on iRepertoire HTBI primers, and CDR3 regions underwent Arm-PCR. TCRdb reanalysed the multiplex PCR reads using MiXCR and keeps one entry per CDR3 protein. The sample lists 350,000 to 450,000 distinct CDR3 sequences; roughly 24% were seen once. Study-level findings and limits: Since the sample size was small, accuracy may have been reduced. Persistent disease was associated with favored TRBV28 usage and with favored use of TRBJ1-2 and TRBJ2-5.

Time point reported: persistent/refractory GD, antithyroid drugs over 5 years with positive TRAb. PBMCs were the source of the RNA used for TCR sequencing. From an endocrinology department in Xi'an, China, came the patients. In this sample, this clonotype turned up many times. Its antigen is currently unknown. The chain is built from TRBV28 and TRBJ2-2, with D uncertain. Sample: peripheral blood mononuclear cells (PBMCs), taken when the disease was refractory, from a patient treated with antithyroid drugs. The clonotype was recovered from a woman aged 40 to 50 with Graves disease. CDR3 nucleotide sequence: TGTGCCAGCAGTTTAAGTGGACCCCGGGTAGAGCTGTTTTTT. It specifies CASSLSGPRVELFF.